The sequence of this TCR beta chain was determined in a study of blood T cell repertoires in COVID-19. The wider study: The samples span acute and convalescent COVID-19 from the United States, Italy and Spain. The cDNA or gDNA used as material had been derived from T cells, B-cell-depleted T cells, or PBMCs.

Germline CDR1 reads SGDLS; CDR2 reads YYNGEE. The CDR3 spans 11 residues. With 4 bases removed from V and 9 bases from J, the gap between germline ends came to 7 bases. In the authors' workflow: It was from reference gene primer amplification that nucleated cell counts were estimated. Measured with immunoSEQ multiplex PCR; TCRdb has only the in-frame clones, and not every one. Clonal size and the V and J genes are those of that table, whereas D and trimming came from the DNA. The sample contains 250,000 or so clones, 65% to 90% of which appear only once. The sequencing sample was made of peripheral blood. The clonotype was recovered from a man aged 25 to 40 with active or convalescent COVID-19. The gene calls are TRBV9 and TRBJ2-2; weak D call: TRBD1 (5 bases). The CDR3 DNA reads TGTGCCAGCAGCTGGGGCCGGGAGCTGTTTTTT. Its protein is CASSWGRELFF.